This TCR beta chain derives from a study of cytomegalovirus exposure and HLA in healthy donors. This clone was counted between two and nine times. Antigen specificity is unknown. Study-wide findings and caveats: Relative to the approximately 680-donor mean, N-insertions were reportedly fewer in an Asian-associated ancestry cluster in a later analysis. HLA alleles showed associations with 15,000 to 20,000 TCR beta sequences in a later analysis, at a 0.05 false discovery rate.

CDR3 length: 16 residues. Germline lookup yields CDR1 SEHNR and CDR2 FQNEAQ (reference sequence). V was shortened by 5 bases and J by 10 bases, with 25 bases between the two germline ends. The PCR was carried out with 60 Vbeta primers and 13 Jbeta primers. Repertoires were generated with immunoSEQ multiplex PCR, while TCRdb's copy carries only in-frame clones and drops some. The sample carries some 160,000 clones, approximately 80% recorded once. This chain uses TRBV7-9 with TRBJ2-3; tentative D call: TRBD1 (6 bases). The sequence derives from a young woman in good health and CMV-seronegative. What was sequenced was PBMCs. The CDR3: CASSPTRRGRADPQYF. CDR3 DNA sequence: TGTGCCAGCAGCCCCACACGCAGGGGTCGGGCCGATCCGCAGTATTTT.